These 25 T cell receptor beta chains came from one sample sequenced in a study of shared clonotypes between healthy human individuals. Measured with immunoSEQ multiplex PCR; TCRdb has only the in-frame clones, and not every one. The table shows 2.3 million or so clones, with 90% to 95% occurring only once. What was sequenced was naive CD4+ T cells from PBMCs. Subset here: CD45RA+ positively selected. The receptor set was obtained from a young man in good health. Some clones in this sample may be carry-over from other donors' samples.

As to this clone: Other DNA sequences in this specimen translate into the identical CDR3. The chain links TRBV4-1 to TRBJ2-1; perhaps TRBD2 as D (6 bases). Germline V CDR1 and CDR2: MGHRA, YSYEKL. The V gene lost 1 base and the J gene lost 10 bases, with 8 bases spanning the gap. CDR3 length equals 12 residues. CDR3 coding DNA: TGCGCCAGCAGCCAAGTAGCGGAAGAGCAGTTCTTC. Translating gives CASSQVAEEQFF.

The chain is built from TRBV5-4 and TRBJ1-1, with 10 bases fitting TRBD1. CDR1 and CDR2 (germline): SGHNT, YYREEE (reference sequence). This CDR3 has 15 residues. Trimming removed 3 bases from V and 0 bases from J; junction bases left unmatched: 2. CDR3 DNA: TGTGCCAGCAGCTGGGGACAGGGGATGAACACTGAAGCTTTCTTT. This gives the protein CASSWGQGMNTEAFF.

The chain joins TRBV27 to TRBJ2-5; 15 positions match TRBD2. Germline V gene data show CDR1 as MNHEY and CDR2 as SMNVEV (reference sequence). This CDR3 spans 17 amino acids. Unmatched junction bases numbered 10, after V lost 6 bases and J lost 5 bases. CDR3 DNA: TGTGCCAGCAGGGGACTAGCGGGAGGAGGAAGTACGGAGACCCAGTACTTC. Translation: CASRGLAGGGSTETQYF.

The chain has TRBV19 and TRBJ1-3, with 7 nucleotides matching TRBD1. Germline-derived CDR1 and CDR2 are LNHDA and SQIVND (reference sequence). The CDR3 totals 15 residues. J lost 2 bases, V lost 9 bases, and 10 bases had no gene match. CDR3 nucleotides: TGTGCCAGCGCCACACAGGGGCCGACTGGAAACACCATATATTTT. Amino acid sequence: CASATQGPTGNTIYF. Complete variable domain (other parts from reference TRBV19 and TRBJ1-3): DGGITQSPKYLFRKEGQNVTLSCEQNLNHDAMYWYRQDPGQGLRLIYYSQIVNDFQKGDIAEGYSVSREKKESFPLTVTSAQKNPTAFYLCASATQGPTGNTIYFGEGSWLTVV.

In its sample, this clone was seen once. The chain recombines TRBV4-2 with TRBJ2-3; maybe TRBD2 (6 bases). The V and J ends lost 4 bases and 0 bases respectively, with 14 bases between them. This CDR3 spans 16 amino acids. Germline V gene lookup returns CDR1 LGHNA and CDR2 YNFKEQ. The CDR3 sequence: CASSRAPSVSTDTQYF. Here the CDR3 DNA reads TGTGCCAGCAGCCGAGCCCCTAGCGTGAGCACAGATACGCAGTATTTT.

The rearrangement joins TRBV4-1 to TRBJ2-2; D remains ambiguous. The germline CDR1 and CDR2 sequences are MGHRA and YSYEKL. The CDR3 consists of 14 residues. Trimming removed 4 bases from V and 2 bases from J, with 8 bases in between. CDR3 bases: TGCGCCAGCAGCCGGGGTCCAAACACCGGGGAGCTGTTTTTT. Translated: CASSRGPNTGELFF.

The chain couples TRBV27 to TRBJ2-7; the D is unclear. The CDR3 spans 14 residues. Germline V gives CDR1 MNHEY, CDR2 SMNVEV (reference sequence). V was trimmed by 3 bases and J by 0 bases, leaving 9 bases between them. The CDR3 region has the DNA TGTGCCAGCAGTTTTGGTCCCATCTCCTACGAGCAGTACTTC. Amino acids: CASSFGPISYEQYF.

In regard to this clone: Other DNA variants within this sample encode the same CDR3. The chain employs TRBV9 and TRBJ2-3; 8 bases match TRBD2. The CDR3 runs to 15 residues. From germline, CDR1 is SGDLS and CDR2 YYNGEE. V dropped 0 bases and J dropped 2; count of bases not matched to a gene: 2. Here the CDR3 reads CASSVGAGATDTQYF. CDR3 nucleotides: TGTGCCAGCAGCGTAGGAGCGGGAGCCACAGATACGCAGTATTTT.

The V call is TRBV18, the J call TRBJ2-2; D not certain. The CDR3 is 16 amino acids. The V gene lost 1 base and the J gene lost 2 bases, with 11 bases spanning the gap. In germline, CDR1 is KGHSH, CDR2 LQKENI. The CDR3 region is CASSPLVVANTGELFF. The CDR3 DNA is TGTGCCAGCTCACCACTAGTGGTTGCTAACACCGGGGAGCTGTTTTTT.

This clone came up once. The chain combines TRBV6-1 with TRBJ1-2; 7 bases fit TRBD1. This CDR3 has 17 amino acids. Trimming at V came to 4 bases and at J to 4 bases, leaving 15 bases not matched to a gene. Germline V gene lookup returns CDR1 MNHNS and CDR2 SASEGT. The CDR3: CASSVRTGGSVSYGYTF. In nucleotides, the CDR3 is TGTGCCAGCAGTGTTCGGACAGGCGGAAGTGTCTCCTATGGCTACACCTTC.

V is TRBV30 and J is TRBJ2-2; D may match TRBD1 or TRBD2 (5 bases each). CDR3 length: 16 amino acids. Germline V CDR1 and CDR2: GTSNPN, SVGIG (reference sequence). The germline V and J ends were trimmed by 0 bases and 1 base, with 12 bases remaining between them. The CDR3 nucleotides are TGTGCCTGGAGTGTTGGGGGACGGAAGAACACCGGGGAGCTGTTTTTT. Amino acid sequence: CAWSVGGRKNTGELFF.

The V gene is TRBV6-4, the J gene TRBJ2-6; 10 positions agree with TRBD2. CDR1 and CDR2 from the germline V gene are MRHNA and SNTAGT. There are 18 residues in the CDR3. Trimming took 4 bases from V and 0 from J; bases not matched to a gene: 6. The CDR3 DNA sequence: TGTGCCAGCAGTGTAGCGGGGGGCCTACTCTCTGGGGCCAACGTCCTGACTTTC. Protein: CASSVAGGLLSGANVLTF.

V usage is TRBV30 and J usage is TRBJ1-2; TRBD1 might be the D (5 bases). The CDR3 is made up of 13 amino acids. CDR1 is GTSNPN, CDR2 SVGIG, per germline (reference sequence). V lost 8 bases and J 6 bases, leaving 19 bases between the germline ends. CDR3 nucleotide sequence: TGTGCCCACCGAGGGGCAAGTGGGCATGGCTACACCTTC. Residues: CAHRGASGHGYTF.

The chain recombines TRBV19 with TRBJ1-2; 8 bases map to TRBD1. The germline gives CDR1 LNHDA, CDR2 SQIVND (reference sequence). CDR3 length: 17 residues. V shed 5 bases and J 1 base; nucleotides not matched to a gene: 12. CDR3 coding DNA: TGTGCCAGTAGTCCACCGGGACAGGAGTCCTTTAACTATGGCTACACCTTC. Translating gives CASSPPGQESFNYGYTF.

The V and J genes are TRBV7-3 and TRBJ2-1; possibly TRBD1 for D (6 bases). Germline V CDR1 and CDR2: SGHTA, FQGTGA. The CDR3 has 13 residues. V lost 1 base and J 9 bases, leaving 10 bases between the germline ends. The CDR3, as DNA: TGTGCCAGCAGCTTAAGTACCAGGGGTGAGCAGTTCTTC. It is translated as CASSLSTRGEQFF.

The chain couples TRBV6-7 to TRBJ1-1, with unresolved D. TRBV6-7 is recorded as an ORF, its role being uncertain. The CDR3 is 16 residues long. Trimming removed 6 bases from V and 5 bases from J, with 22 bases in between. The CDR3 reads CASSQKPVLGGTEAFF. CDR3 in DNA: TGTGCCAGCAGCCAAAAGCCTGTCCTCGGAGGGACTGAAGCTTTCTTT.

The V call is TRBV4-1, the J call TRBJ1-1; 7 nucleotides line up with TRBD1. CDR1 MGHRA and CDR2 YSYEKL come from the germline V gene. V lost 1 base and J lost 4; bases outside the gene matches: 0. The CDR3 runs to 13 residues. CDR3 DNA sequence: TGCGCCAGCAGCCAAGGACAGGGCACTGAAGCTTTCTTT. This translates into CASSQGQGTEAFF.

This clone was recorded only once. V usage is TRBV7-3 and J usage is TRBJ2-3, with D possibly matching TRBD1 (6 bases). This CDR3 has 14 residues. Germline CDR1 SGHTA, CDR2 FQGTGA. Trimming removed 5 bases at V and 1 base at J, with 10 bases between. The CDR3 region has the DNA TGTGCCAGCAGCCCAGGGGTGGGCACAGATACGCAGTATTTT. Its protein is CASSPGVGTDTQYF.

The chain has TRBV5-4 and TRBJ1-2, with D unresolved. V shed 4 bases and J shed 4 bases, with 11 bases lying between them. Germline CDR1 SGHNT, CDR2 YYREEE (reference sequence). This CDR3 is built from 13 residues. The CDR3 nucleotides are TGTGCCAGCAGCCTCCAGGTTCTCTATGGCTACACCTTC. Protein product: CASSLQVLYGYTF.

The rearrangement joins TRBV2 to TRBJ1-6, with TRBD1 matching over 7 bases. After removal of 5 bases from V and 10 bases from J, the junction contained 8 bases not matched to a gene. Per the germline V gene, CDR1 is SNHLY and CDR2 is FYNNEI. CDR3 length: 14 amino acids. CDR3 protein: CASSTRQGSSPLHF. The DNA for the CDR3 is TGTGCCAGCAGTACTCGACAGGGTTCCTCACCCCTCCACTTT.

The rearrangement uses TRBV4-2 and TRBJ2-1; TRBD2 matches at 15 bases. Germline-derived CDR1 and CDR2 are LGHNA and YNFKEQ. The CDR3 totals 17 residues. V trimming: 3 bases; J trimming: 4 bases; junction bases outside the gene matches: 4. DNA of the CDR3: TGTGCCAGCAGCCACGGGACTAGCGGGAGGTCTTACAATGAGCAGTTCTTC. Protein: CASSHGTSGRSYNEQFF.

The chain employs TRBV5-1 and TRBJ2-1, with 8 bases identical to TRBD2. V lost 0 bases to trimming and J lost 4 bases; unmatched junction nucleotides: 9. The CDR3 runs 17 residues. The germline V gene has CDR1 SGHRS and CDR2 YFSETQ. CDR3 sequence (DNA): TGCGCCAGCAGCTTGGACCTAACTAGCGGCCTTTACAATGAGCAGTTCTTC. Amino acid sequence: CASSLDLTSGLYNEQFF.

The chain links TRBV11-2 to TRBJ2-5; 7 nucleotides match TRBD2. V shed 5 bases, J shed 5 bases, and the junction held 8 bases outside the gene matches. CDR1 and CDR2 from the germline V gene are SGHAT and FQNNGV. This CDR3 is built from 14 residues. The CDR3 protein is CASSPWGGRETQYF. CDR3 DNA sequence: TGTGCCAGCAGCCCCTGGGGAGGGCGGGAGACCCAGTACTTC.

This sequence joins TRBV28 and TRBJ1-5, with D possibly TRBD1 on 5 matching bases. The CDR3 length is 16 residues. V was trimmed by 6 bases and J by 6 bases, leaving 21 bases between them. From germline, CDR1 is MDHEN and CDR2 SYDVKM. DNA of the CDR3: TGTGCCAGCAGCTCTAGGGGAACCTCATGGGGTCAGCCCCAGCATTTT. Protein product: CASSSRGTSWGQPQHF.

Notes on this clone: This sample includes further DNA sequences coding for the same CDR3. The rearrangement links TRBV9 to TRBJ1-2; D is ambiguous. The germline gives CDR1 SGDLS, CDR2 YYNGEE. The length of the CDR3 is 12 residues. Deletions cut 0 bases from V and 5 bases from J, with 5 bases between. CDR3 DNA sequence: TGTGCCAGCAGCGTAGCAGGTTATGGCTACACCTTC. It yields the protein CASSVAGYGYTF. Supplemented by reference TRBV9 and TRBJ1-2, the full variable domain reads DSGVTQTPKHLITATGQRVTLRCSPRSGDLSVYWYQQSLDQGLQFLIQYYNGEERAKGNILERFSAQQFPDLHSELNLSSLELGDSALYFCASSVAGYGYTFGSGTRLTVV.